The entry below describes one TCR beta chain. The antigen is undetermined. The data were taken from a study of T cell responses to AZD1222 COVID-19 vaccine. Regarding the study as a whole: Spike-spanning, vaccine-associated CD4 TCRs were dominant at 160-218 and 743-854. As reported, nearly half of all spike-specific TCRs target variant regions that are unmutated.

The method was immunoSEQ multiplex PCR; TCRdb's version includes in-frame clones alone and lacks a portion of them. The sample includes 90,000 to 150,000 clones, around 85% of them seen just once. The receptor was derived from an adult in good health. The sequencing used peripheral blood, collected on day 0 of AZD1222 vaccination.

CDR3 protein: CASTVMGPSYEQYF. The CDR3 DNA reads TGTGCCAGCACTGTTATGGGCCCCTCCTACGAGCAGTACTTC. This rearrangement joins TRBV7-9 to TRBJ2-7; no clear D. There are 14 residues in the CDR3. CDR1 is SEHNR and CDR2 is FQNEAQ in the germline V gene (reference sequence). The ends were cut back, 7 bases at V and 0 bases at J, with 13 bases in the middle.